Listed below are T cell receptor beta chains from one sample, sequenced in a study of T cells in Graves' hyperthyroidism and ophthalmopathy. TCRdb ran MiXCR on the multiplex PCR reads and lists one entry per CDR3 protein. The table has 550,000 to 700,000 distinct CDR3 sequences, more than 45% seen once; the top ten hold 15% to 20%. The sample taken for sequencing was peripheral blood or thyroid tissue (not recorded which). The receptors come from an adult woman with Graves' disease, either hyperthyroidism or ophthalmopathy (not recorded which). CDR3s include the opening cysteine and the closing phenylalanine or tryptophan. Fields, in order: J gene, D gene, V gene, clone size, CDR3 protein, CDR3 DNA. A D gene is named only where the DNA matches it firmly. Size is stated for part of the rows, as once, few or many counts, or as a class when the clone is expanded.

J gene: TRBJ1-2; D gene: TRBD1; V gene: TRBV4-1; clone size: many; CDR3 protein: CASSQPRTGWRGYTF; CDR3 DNA: TGCGCCAGCAGCCAACCACGGACAGGGTGGAGGGGCTACACCTTC
J gene: TRBJ2-7; D gene: TRBD2; V gene: TRBV29-1; clone size: .; CDR3 protein: CSVVTSGILWGEQYF; CDR3 DNA: TGCAGCGTTGTAACTAGCGGGATCCTTTGGGGAGAGCAGTACTTC
J gene: TRBJ1-4; D gene: .; V gene: TRBV7-9; clone size: .; CDR3 protein: CASSNGQTTNEKLFF; CDR3 DNA: TGTGCCAGCAGCAATGGACAGACAACTAATGAAAAACTGTTTTTT
J gene: TRBJ2-7; D gene: .; V gene: TRBV7-9; clone size: many; CDR3 protein: CASSPPPYYEQYF; CDR3 DNA: TGTGCCAGCAGCCCCCCCCCATACTACGAGCAGTACTTC
J gene: TRBJ2-5; D gene: .; V gene: TRBV10-3; clone size: many; CDR3 protein: CAIGGSGGQETQYF; CDR3 DNA: TGTGCCATCGGTGGCTCTGGAGGACAAGAGACCCAGTACTTC
J gene: TRBJ2-2; D gene: TRBD2; V gene: TRBV9; clone size: many; CDR3 protein: CATRGGADTGELFF; CDR3 DNA: TGTGCCACACGGGGGGGCGCGGACACCGGGGAGCTGTTTTTT
J gene: TRBJ1-6; D gene: .; V gene: TRBV4-1; clone size: many; CDR3 protein: CASSQGNIDNSPLHF; CDR3 DNA: TGCGCCAGCAGCCAAGGGAACATAGATAATTCACCCCTCCACTTT
J gene: TRBJ2-2; D gene: TRBD2; V gene: TRBV7-8; clone size: .; CDR3 protein: CSVDPQGGTGELFF; CDR3 DNA: TGCAGCGTTGATCCGCAGGGAGGGACCGGGGAGCTGTTTTTT
J gene: TRBJ2-2; D gene: TRBD2; V gene: TRBV20-1; clone size: once; CDR3 protein: CSEREGGNTGELFF; CDR3 DNA: TGCAGCGAGCGGGAGGGTGGGAACACCGGGGAGCTGTTTTTT
J gene: TRBJ2-7; D gene: .; V gene: TRBV10-3; clone size: many; CDR3 protein: CAISGQNYEQYF; CDR3 DNA: TGTGCCATCAGTGGACAGAACTACGAGCAGTACTTC
J gene: TRBJ2-7; D gene: .; V gene: TRBV20-1; clone size: .; CDR3 protein: CSAIDLDHSYEQYF; CDR3 DNA: TGCAGTGCTATTGACTTAGACCACTCCTACGAGCAGTACTTC
J gene: TRBJ2-7; D gene: TRBD2; V gene: TRBV12-3/TRBV12-4; clone size: many; CDR3 protein: CASSLTSASYEQYF; CDR3 DNA: TGTGCCAGCAGTCTTACTAGCGCCAGCTACGAGCAGTACTTC
J gene: TRBJ2-5; D gene: .; V gene: TRBV5-6; clone size: .; CDR3 protein: CASSLARGGGETQYF; CDR3 DNA: TGTGCCAGCAGCTTGGCCAGGGGGGGCGGGGAGACCCAGTACTTC
J gene: TRBJ2-6; D gene: .; V gene: TRBV19; clone size: once; CDR3 protein: CASSMGKNYGANVLTF; CDR3 DNA: TGTGCCAGTAGTATGGGAAAGAACTATGGGGCCAACGTCCTGACTTTC
J gene: TRBJ2-5; D gene: .; V gene: TRBV24-1; clone size: .; CDR3 protein: CATSDSRTTGYF; CDR3 DNA: TGTGCCACCAGTGACTCCCGGACTACCGGGTACTTC
J gene: TRBJ1-1; D gene: .; V gene: TRBV12-3/TRBV12-4; clone size: .; CDR3 protein: CASSLRLAGMNTEAFF; CDR3 DNA: TGTGCCAGCAGTTTAAGACTAGCGGGAATGAACACTGAAGCTTTCTTT
J gene: TRBJ2-6; D gene: .; V gene: TRBV4-1; clone size: many; CDR3 protein: CASSQVAKTGANVLTF; CDR3 DNA: TGCGCCAGCAGCCAAGTTGCGAAGACTGGGGCCAACGTCCTGACTTTC
J gene: TRBJ2-7; D gene: TRBD2; V gene: TRBV28; clone size: .; CDR3 protein: CASSFRGAGVQYF; CDR3 DNA: TGTGCCAGCAGTTTCCGAGGGGCGGGGGTGCAGTACTTC
J gene: TRBJ1-1; D gene: .; V gene: TRBV25-1; clone size: .; CDR3 protein: CASSGFGRAEAFF; CDR3 DNA: TGTGCCAGCAGTGGATTTGGGAGGGCTGAAGCTTTCTTT
J gene: TRBJ2-2; D gene: .; V gene: TRBV28; clone size: few; CDR3 protein: CASSLGGDTGELFF; CDR3 DNA: TGTGCCAGCAGTTTAGGAGGCGACACCGGGGAGCTGTTTTTT
J gene: TRBJ1-2; D gene: TRBD1; V gene: TRBV27; clone size: .; CDR3 protein: CASSFGDSLVGYTF; CDR3 DNA: TGTGCCAGCAGTTTTGGGGACAGTCTGGTTGGCTACACCTTC
J gene: TRBJ2-2; D gene: .; V gene: TRBV9; clone size: few; CDR3 protein: CASSQDITYTGELFF; CDR3 DNA: TGTGCCAGCAGCCAAGACATAACATACACCGGGGAGCTGTTTTTT
J gene: TRBJ2-7; D gene: .; V gene: TRBV4-1; clone size: many; CDR3 protein: CASSQRRWGEQYF; CDR3 DNA: TGCGCCAGCAGCCAACGGAGGTGGGGTGAGCAGTACTTC
J gene: TRBJ2-5; D gene: TRBD2; V gene: TRBV10-3; clone size: .; CDR3 protein: CAISPTSGQETQYF; CDR3 DNA: TGTGCCATCAGCCCAACTAGCGGCCAAGAGACCCAGTACTTC
J gene: TRBJ1-5; D gene: TRBD1; V gene: TRBV20-1; clone size: .; CDR3 protein: CSAPTPGGAGSQPQHF; CDR3 DNA: TGCAGTGCTCCCACCCCAGGGGGCGCGGGCAGTCAGCCCCAGCATTTT
J gene: TRBJ1-1; D gene: .; V gene: TRBV5-1; clone size: .; CDR3 protein: CASSQSDTEAFF; CDR3 DNA: TGCGCCAGCAGCCAATCGGACACTGAAGCTTTCTTT
J gene: TRBJ2-7; D gene: .; V gene: TRBV15; clone size: .; CDR3 protein: CATSRDIGYEQYF; CDR3 DNA: TGTGCCACCAGCAGAGATATTGGCTACGAGCAGTACTTC
J gene: TRBJ2-7; D gene: .; V gene: TRBV19; clone size: .; CDR3 protein: CASSMGRTAYEQYF; CDR3 DNA: TGTGCCAGTAGTATGGGCAGGACCGCCTACGAGCAGTACTTC
J gene: TRBJ1-6; D gene: .; V gene: TRBV25-1; clone size: many; CDR3 protein: CASSDRWNSPLHF; CDR3 DNA: TGTGCCAGCAGTGACAGGTGGAATTCACCCCTCCACTTT
J gene: TRBJ1-2; D gene: .; V gene: TRBV6-5; clone size: .; CDR3 protein: CASSYFRGGYGYTF; CDR3 DNA: TGTGCCAGCAGTTACTTCAGGGGCGGCTATGGCTACACCTTC
J gene: TRBJ1-1; D gene: TRBD1; V gene: TRBV5-1; clone size: many; CDR3 protein: CASGTGGEATEAFF; CDR3 DNA: TGCGCCAGCGGAACAGGGGGAGAGGCCACTGAAGCTTTCTTT
J gene: TRBJ2-7; D gene: TRBD1; V gene: TRBV7-9; clone size: .; CDR3 protein: CASSPKRDRSRNEQYF; CDR3 DNA: TGTGCCAGCAGCCCCAAACGGGACAGGAGTCGAAATGAGCAGTACTTC
J gene: TRBJ2-5; D gene: .; V gene: TRBV20-1; clone size: .; CDR3 protein: CSARKTQYF; CDR3 DNA: TGCAGTGCTAGAAAGACCCAGTACTTC
J gene: TRBJ1-1; D gene: .; V gene: TRBV28; clone size: many; CDR3 protein: CASRTGMDTEAFF; CDR3 DNA: TGTGCCAGCAGAACGGGGATGGACACTGAAGCTTTCTTT
J gene: TRBJ2-7; D gene: .; V gene: TRBV6-5; clone size: many; CDR3 protein: CASTPDSSYEQYF; CDR3 DNA: TGTGCCAGCACCCCGGACAGCTCCTACGAGCAGTACTTC
J gene: TRBJ1-5; D gene: TRBD1; V gene: TRBV7-2; clone size: .; CDR3 protein: CASSRGQDLRQPQHF; CDR3 DNA: TGTGCCAGCAGCCGCGGACAGGATCTCCGTCAGCCCCAGCATTTT
J gene: TRBJ1-6; D gene: .; V gene: TRBV6-6; clone size: .; CDR3 protein: CASRRGSYNSPLHF; CDR3 DNA: TGTGCCAGCAGGAGGGGCTCCTATAATTCACCCCTCCACTTT
J gene: TRBJ2-7; D gene: .; V gene: TRBV2; clone size: .; CDR3 protein: CASSGGRSGSYEQYF; CDR3 DNA: TGTGCCAGCAGTGGGGGCAGGTCGGGGTCCTACGAGCAGTACTTC
J gene: TRBJ2-3; D gene: .; V gene: TRBV20-1; clone size: .; CDR3 protein: CSAFGTWRADTQYF; CDR3 DNA: TGCAGTGCTTTCGGGACGTGGAGGGCAGATACGCAGTATTTT
J gene: TRBJ2-5; D gene: .; V gene: TRBV5-1; clone size: few; CDR3 protein: CASSLETETQYF; CDR3 DNA: TGCGCCAGCAGCTTGGAGACGGAGACCCAGTACTTC
J gene: TRBJ1-6; D gene: TRBD1; V gene: TRBV27; clone size: once; CDR3 protein: CASSLPQGAESPPHF; CDR3 DNA: TGTGCCAGCAGTCTACCCCAGGGGGCAGAGTCACCCCCCCACTTT
J gene: TRBJ2-5; D gene: .; V gene: TRBV20-1; clone size: .; CDR3 protein: CSGMRAETQYF; CDR3 DNA: TGCAGTGGAATGCGGGCGGAGACCCAGTACTTC
J gene: TRBJ2-2; D gene: .; V gene: TRBV6-4; clone size: many; CDR3 protein: CASSEEGESTGELFF; CDR3 DNA: TGTGCCAGCAGTGAGGAGGGAGAGAGCACCGGGGAGCTGTTTTTT
J gene: TRBJ1-2; D gene: TRBD1; V gene: TRBV4-1; clone size: .; CDR3 protein: CASSQGEGASFNRYGYTF; CDR3 DNA: TGCGCCAGCAGCCAAGGGGAGGGGGCCAGTTTTAATCGCTATGGCTACACCTTC
J gene: TRBJ2-6; D gene: .; V gene: TRBV6-2/TRBV6-3; clone size: many; CDR3 protein: CASSLAGNSGANVLTF; CDR3 DNA: TGTGCCAGCAGTCTCGCCGGGAACTCTGGGGCCAACGTCCTGACTTTC
J gene: TRBJ1-2; D gene: .; V gene: TRBV7-9; clone size: .; CDR3 protein: CASSPDSRSSYGCTF; CDR3 DNA: TGTGCCAGCAGTCCTGACAGTCGATCCTCCTATGGCTGCACCTTC
J gene: TRBJ2-7; D gene: .; V gene: TRBV7-8; clone size: once; CDR3 protein: CTSSSRQGTQQYF; CDR3 DNA: TGTACCAGCAGCTCGAGGCAGGGGACCCAGCAGTACTTC